The next 16 T cell receptor beta chains were all read from a single sample in a study of cytotoxic CD8 clonotypes in ibrutinib-treated CLL. Profiled with immunoSEQ multiplex PCR; TCRdb holds only in-frame clones, not every one. The sample consists of about 120,000 clones, 50% to 65% of them appearing once. The specimen was PBMCs, collected after 24 months of ibrutinib treatment. The receptors were gathered from a human donor with chronic lymphocytic leukemia.

The chain carries TRBV14 and TRBJ1-4; 10 nucleotides line up with TRBD1. With 4 bases clipped from V and 6 bases from J, the junction kept 5 bases outside the gene matches. The CDR3 is made up of 15 amino acids. Germline V gene sequence: CDR1 SGHDN, CDR2 FVKESK. Here the CDR3 DNA reads TGTGCCAGCAGCCTACGACAGGGGGCTTATGAAAAACTGTTTTTT. Translation: CASSLRQGAYEKLFF.

CDR3 in DNA: TGTGCCAGCAGCTTAGGGACACAGGGGTACCAAGAGACCCAGTACTTC. Translating gives CASSLGTQGYQETQYF. This chain joins TRBV11-3 and TRBJ2-5; 7 bases match TRBD1. The CDR3 is made up of 16 amino acids. J was trimmed by 0 bases and V by 1 base; bases with no gene match: 5. Germline values: CDR1 SGHNT, CDR2 YENEEA.

This clone was detected once. The V gene is TRBV29-1, the J gene TRBJ1-1, with TRBD1 matching over 7 bases. V shed 5 bases and J 1 base; nucleotides not matched to a gene: 4. Germline V CDR1 and CDR2: SQVTM, ANQGSEA. CDR3 length equals 13 residues. CDR3 DNA sequence: TGCAGCGTTTCGGGACAGACGAACACTGAAGCTTTCTTT. Its protein is CSVSGQTNTEAFF.

The gene calls are TRBV9 and TRBJ2-3; D is tentatively TRBD1 or TRBD2 (6 bases each). V was trimmed by 0 bases and J by 2 bases, leaving 13 bases between them. This CDR3 spans 16 amino acids. The germline gives CDR1 SGDLS, CDR2 YYNGEE. The CDR3 DNA sequence: TGTGCCAGCAGCGTAGCCCCCCCGGGGGCCACAGATACGCAGTATTTT. It is translated as CASSVAPPGATDTQYF. Variable domain in full (rest from reference TRBV9 and TRBJ2-3): DSGVTQTPKHLITATGQRVTLRCSPRSGDLSVYWYQQSLDQGLQFLIQYYNGEERAKGNILERFSAQQFPDLHSELNLSSLELGDSALYFCASSVAPPGATDTQYFGPGTRLTVL.

This chain connects TRBV30 to TRBJ1-3; D is uncertain. The CDR3 length is 13 residues. CDR1 GTSNPN and CDR2 SVGIG come from the germline V gene (reference sequence). V was clipped by 3 bases and J by 0 bases, with 6 bases between them. CDR3 loop: CAWRSVSGNTIYF. CDR3 DNA: TGTGCCTGGAGGTCAGTCTCTGGAAACACCATATATTTT.

This clone was seen more than once but under ten times. This rearrangement joins TRBV9 to TRBJ2-3; D is uncertain. Deletions cut 2 bases from V and 1 base from J, with 2 bases between. The germline V gene has CDR1 SGDLS and CDR2 YYNGEE. The CDR3 spans 12 residues. This CDR3 reads CASSVRTDTQYF. The CDR3 DNA reads as TGTGCCAGCAGCGTCCGCACAGATACGCAGTATTTT. Full variable domain (remainder filled in from reference TRBV9 and TRBJ2-3): DSGVTQTPKHLITATGQRVTLRCSPRSGDLSVYWYQQSLDQGLQFLIQYYNGEERAKGNILERFSAQQFPDLHSELNLSSLELGDSALYFCASSVRTDTQYFGPGTRLTVL.

V and J are TRBV13 and TRBJ2-3; 11 bases match TRBD2. Germline assignment: CDR1 PRHDT and CDR2 FYEKMQ (reference sequence). After removal of 2 bases from V and 4 bases from J, the junction contained 8 bases not matched to a gene. The CDR3 spans 17 residues. The CDR3 here is CASSLRLAGTPADTQYF. CDR3 coding DNA: TGTGCCAGCAGCTTAAGACTAGCGGGGACGCCGGCAGATACGCAGTATTTT.

J is TRBJ2-2 and V is TRBV14; the D is unclear. The germline gives CDR1 SGHDN, CDR2 FVKESK. CDR3 length: 14 amino acids. V lost 3 bases and J lost 4, with 9 bases in between. This CDR3 reads CASSHYRGTGELFF. CDR3 DNA: TGTGCCAGCAGCCACTACCGTGGCACCGGGGAGCTGTTTTTT.

The chain joins TRBV6-6 to TRBJ2-1; the D is unclear. Germline CDR1 is MNHNY and CDR2 is SVGAGI (reference sequence). V dropped 0 bases and J dropped 7 bases, with 7 bases sitting between them. This CDR3 comprises 13 residues. CDR3 coding DNA: TGTGCCAGCAGTTACTCGACTGAGAATGAGCAGTTCTTC. It yields the protein CASSYSTENEQFF.

The CDR3 protein is CASRAERGSRYIQYF. Written as DNA, the CDR3 is TGTGCCAGCAGGGCGGAAAGGGGCAGTCGGTACATTCAGTACTTC. The chain combines TRBV6-1 with TRBJ2-4, with D perhaps TRBD1 (5 bases). The germline gives CDR1 MNHNS, CDR2 SASEGT. The CDR3 spans 15 residues. V was trimmed by 6 bases and J by 8 bases, leaving 20 bases between them.

J is TRBJ2-3 and V is TRBV25-1; D is perhaps TRBD2 (6 bases). The CDR3 sequence is 13 residues long. V lost 3 bases and J 4 bases, leaving 8 bases between the germline ends. The germline V gene has CDR1 MGHDK and CDR2 SYGVNS. DNA of the CDR3: TGTGCCAGCAGTGACGGAGGGGCAGATACGCAGTATTTT. This sequence encodes CASSDGGADTQYF. The full variable domain, in which reference TRBV25-1 and TRBJ2-3 provide the parts outside the CDR3, is EADIYQTPRYLVIGTGKKITLECSQTMGHDKMYWYQQDPGMELHLIHYSYGVNSTEKGDLSSESTVSRIRTEHFPLTLESARPSHTSQYLCASSDGGADTQYFGPGTRLTVL.

The chain links TRBV9 to TRBJ2-5; TRBD2 aligns across 10 bases. There are 14 residues in the CDR3. Germline V CDR1 and CDR2: SGDLS, YYNGEE. The V gene end was trimmed by 1 base and the J gene end by 7 bases; junction bases not matched to a gene: 4. DNA of the CDR3: TGTGCCAGCAGCGTAACTGGGACTAGCGCGACCCAGTACTTC. The encoded protein is CASSVTGTSATQYF.

The chain joins TRBV5-6 to TRBJ2-4; the D gene is possibly TRBD1 (6 bases). V gave up 4 bases and J gave up 0 bases, with 17 bases separating them. Germline CDR1 is SGHDT and CDR2 is YYEEEE. The CDR3 is 17 amino acids. The CDR3 DNA follows: TGTGCCAGCAGCAATAGACAGGTGGGGTTAGCCAAAAACATTCAGTACTTC. This translates into CASSNRQVGLAKNIQYF.

V and J are TRBV10-3 and TRBJ1-1; TRBD1 agrees at 7 bases. The CDR3 runs 17 residues. J lost 5 bases, V lost 6 bases, and 18 bases had no gene match. Germline values: CDR1 ENHRY, CDR2 SYGVKD. CDR3 loop: CAIRPQGGATSSTEAFF. CDR3 DNA: TGTGCCATCAGACCCCAGGGGGGCGCGACATCAAGTACTGAAGCTTTCTTT.

The chain carries TRBV23-1 and TRBJ2-5; tentative D call: TRBD2 (5 bases). TRBV23-1 qualifies as an ORF whose function is uncertain. With 0 bases removed from V and 0 bases from J, the gap between germline ends came to 8 bases. This CDR3 has 15 residues. CDR3 in amino acids: CASSQSRGYQETQYF. In DNA, the CDR3 is TGCGCCAGCAGTCAATCACGAGGGTACCAAGAGACCCAGTACTTC.

The rearrangement links TRBV29-1 to TRBJ1-1, with a possible D match to TRBD1 (6 bases). The germline gives CDR1 SQVTM, CDR2 ANQGSEA. Trimming stripped 5 bases from V and 10 bases from J, with 17 bases between. The CDR3 totals 12 residues. The CDR3 loop is CSVLEQGFRAFF. CDR3 nucleotide sequence: TGCAGCGTTTTAGAGCAGGGGTTTAGAGCTTTCTTT. The full variable domain, rest sourced from reference TRBV29-1 and TRBJ1-1, is SAVISQKPSRDICQRGTSLTIQCQVDSQVTMMFWYRQQPGQSLTLIATANQGSEATYESGFVIDKFPISRPNLTFSTLTVSNMSPEDSSIYLCSVLEQGFRAFFGQGTRLTVV.